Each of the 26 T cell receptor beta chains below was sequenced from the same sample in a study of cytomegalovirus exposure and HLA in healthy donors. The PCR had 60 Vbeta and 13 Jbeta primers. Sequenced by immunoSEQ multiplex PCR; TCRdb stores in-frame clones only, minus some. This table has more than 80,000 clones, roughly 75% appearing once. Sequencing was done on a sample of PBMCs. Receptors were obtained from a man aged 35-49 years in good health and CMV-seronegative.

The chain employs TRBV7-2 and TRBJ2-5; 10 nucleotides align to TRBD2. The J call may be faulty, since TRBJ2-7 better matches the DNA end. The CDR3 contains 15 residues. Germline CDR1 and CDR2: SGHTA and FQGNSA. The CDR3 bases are TGTGCCAGCAGACTAGGGTCTAGCGGGGGTTACGAGCAGTACTTC. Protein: CASRLGSSGGYEQYF.

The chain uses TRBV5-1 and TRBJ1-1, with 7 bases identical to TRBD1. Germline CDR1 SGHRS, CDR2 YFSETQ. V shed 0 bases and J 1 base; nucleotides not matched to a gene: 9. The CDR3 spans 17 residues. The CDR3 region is CASSLATAGGENTEAFF. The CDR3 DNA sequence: TGCGCCAGCAGCTTGGCCACGGCAGGGGGTGAGAACACTGAAGCTTTCTTT.

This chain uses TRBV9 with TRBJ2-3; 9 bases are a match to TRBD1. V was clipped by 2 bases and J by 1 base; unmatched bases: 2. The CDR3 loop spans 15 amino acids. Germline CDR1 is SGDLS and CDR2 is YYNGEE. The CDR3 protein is CASSVTGGGTDTQYF. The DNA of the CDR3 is TGTGCCAGCAGCGTCACAGGGGGCGGCACAGATACGCAGTATTTT.

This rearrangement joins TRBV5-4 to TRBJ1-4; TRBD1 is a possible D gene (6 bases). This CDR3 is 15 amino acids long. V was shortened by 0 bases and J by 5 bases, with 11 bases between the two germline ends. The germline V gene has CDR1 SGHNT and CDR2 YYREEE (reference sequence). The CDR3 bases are TGTGCCAGCAGCTTGGATCAGGGGATAAATGAAAAACTGTTTTTT. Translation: CASSLDQGINEKLFF.

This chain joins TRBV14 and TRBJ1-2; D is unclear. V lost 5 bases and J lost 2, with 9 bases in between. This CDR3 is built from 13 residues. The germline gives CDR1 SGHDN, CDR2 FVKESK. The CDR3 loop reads CASSFGWNYGYTF. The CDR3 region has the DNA TGTGCCAGCAGCTTCGGTTGGAACTATGGCTACACCTTC. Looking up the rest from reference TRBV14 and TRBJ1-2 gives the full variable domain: EAGVTQFPSHSVIEKGQTVTLRCDPISGHDNLYWYRRVMGKEIKFLLHFVKESKQDESGMPNNRFLAERTGGTYSTLKVQPAELEDSGVYFCASSFGWNYGYTFGSGTRLTVV.

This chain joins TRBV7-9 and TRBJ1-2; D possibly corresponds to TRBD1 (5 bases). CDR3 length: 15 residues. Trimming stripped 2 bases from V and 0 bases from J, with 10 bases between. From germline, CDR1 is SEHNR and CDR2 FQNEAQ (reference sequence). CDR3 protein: CASSLWGSSNYGYTF. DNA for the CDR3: TGTGCCAGCAGCTTATGGGGCAGCTCTAACTATGGCTACACCTTC.

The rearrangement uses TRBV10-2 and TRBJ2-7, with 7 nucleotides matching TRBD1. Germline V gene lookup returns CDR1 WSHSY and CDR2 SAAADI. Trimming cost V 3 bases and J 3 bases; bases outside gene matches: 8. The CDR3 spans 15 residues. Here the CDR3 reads CASSDRDRAIYEQYF. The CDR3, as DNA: TGCGCCAGCAGTGACCGGGACAGAGCGATCTACGAGCAGTACTTC.

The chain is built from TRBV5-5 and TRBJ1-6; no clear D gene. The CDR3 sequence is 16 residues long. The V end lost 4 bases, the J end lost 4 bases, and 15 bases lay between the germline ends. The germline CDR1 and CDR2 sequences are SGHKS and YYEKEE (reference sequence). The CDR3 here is CASSDTGGLYNSPLHF. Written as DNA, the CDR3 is TGTGCCAGCAGCGATACCGGCGGTCTTTATAATTCACCCCTCCACTTT.

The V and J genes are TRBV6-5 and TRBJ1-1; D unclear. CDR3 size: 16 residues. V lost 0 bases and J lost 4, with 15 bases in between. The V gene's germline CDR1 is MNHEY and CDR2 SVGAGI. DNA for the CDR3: TGTGCCAGCAGTTACTCGGCCACAAGACGGGGCACTGAAGCTTTCTTT. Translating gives CASSYSATRRGTEAFF.

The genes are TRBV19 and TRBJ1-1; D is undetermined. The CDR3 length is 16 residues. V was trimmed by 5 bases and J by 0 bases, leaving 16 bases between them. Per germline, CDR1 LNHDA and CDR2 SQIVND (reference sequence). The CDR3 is CASSPRGGFMNTEAFF. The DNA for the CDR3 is TGTGCCAGTAGTCCCCGGGGAGGATTTATGAACACTGAAGCTTTCTTT. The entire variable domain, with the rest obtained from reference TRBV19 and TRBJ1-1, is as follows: DGGITQSPKYLFRKEGQNVTLSCEQNLNHDAMYWYRQDPGQGLRLIYYSQIVNDFQKGDIAEGYSVSREKKESFPLTVTSAQKNPTAFYLCASSPRGGFMNTEAFFGQGTRLTVV.

Here the CDR3 reads CASSGQAEETQYF. In nucleotides, the CDR3 is TGTGCCAGCAGTGGGCAGGCTGAAGAGACCCAGTACTTC. The J gene is TRBJ2-5, the V gene TRBV6-1, with no clear D. Between the trimmed V and J ends, which lost 4 bases and 3 bases, there was a span of 9 bases. Germline CDR1 MNHNS, CDR2 SASEGT. The CDR3 consists of 13 residues.

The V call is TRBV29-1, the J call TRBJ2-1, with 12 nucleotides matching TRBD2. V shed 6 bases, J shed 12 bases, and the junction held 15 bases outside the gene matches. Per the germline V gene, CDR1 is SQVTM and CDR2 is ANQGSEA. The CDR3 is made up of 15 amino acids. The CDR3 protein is CSVRGPSGGAVPQFF. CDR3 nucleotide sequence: TGCAGCGTCCGGGGGCCTAGCGGGGGGGCGGTTCCGCAGTTCTTC.

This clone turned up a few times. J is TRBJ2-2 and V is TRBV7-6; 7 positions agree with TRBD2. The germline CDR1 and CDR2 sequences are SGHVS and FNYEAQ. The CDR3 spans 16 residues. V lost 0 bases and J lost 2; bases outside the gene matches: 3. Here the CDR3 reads CASSLASGANTGELFF. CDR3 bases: TGTGCCAGCAGCTTAGCGAGCGGGGCTAACACCGGGGAGCTGTTTTTT.

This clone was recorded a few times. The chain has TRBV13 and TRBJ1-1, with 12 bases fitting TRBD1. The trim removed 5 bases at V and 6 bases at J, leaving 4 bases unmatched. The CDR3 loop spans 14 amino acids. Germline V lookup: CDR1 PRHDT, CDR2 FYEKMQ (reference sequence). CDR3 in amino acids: CASSGGTGGPEAFF. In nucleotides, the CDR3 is TGTGCCAGCAGCGGAGGGACAGGGGGCCCTGAAGCTTTCTTT.

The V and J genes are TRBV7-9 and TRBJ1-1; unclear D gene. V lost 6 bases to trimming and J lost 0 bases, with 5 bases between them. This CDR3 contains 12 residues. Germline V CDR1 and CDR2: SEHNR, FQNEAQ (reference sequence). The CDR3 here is CASRQLNTEAFF. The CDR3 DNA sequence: TGTGCCAGCAGACAGTTGAACACTGAAGCTTTCTTT. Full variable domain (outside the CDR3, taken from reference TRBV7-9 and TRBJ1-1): DTGVSQNPRHKITKRGQNVTFRCDPISEHNRLYWYRQTLGQGPEFLTYFQNEAQLEKSRLLSDRFSAERPKGSFSTLEIQRTEQGDSAMYLCASRQLNTEAFFGQGTRLTVV.

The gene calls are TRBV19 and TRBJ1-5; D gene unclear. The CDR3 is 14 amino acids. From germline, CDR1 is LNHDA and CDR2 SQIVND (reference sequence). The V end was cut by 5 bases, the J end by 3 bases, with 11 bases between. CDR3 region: CASSPGRNNQPQHF. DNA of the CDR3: TGTGCCAGTAGTCCAGGCAGGAACAATCAGCCCCAGCATTTT.

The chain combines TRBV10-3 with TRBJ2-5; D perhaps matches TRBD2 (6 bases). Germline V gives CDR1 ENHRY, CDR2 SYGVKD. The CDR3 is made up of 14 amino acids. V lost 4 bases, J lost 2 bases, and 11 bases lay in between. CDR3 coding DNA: TGTGCCATCAGTGGTAAAGGGACTCAAGAGACCCAGTACTTC. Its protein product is CAISGKGTQETQYF.

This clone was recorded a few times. This chain's CDR3 is CASSEGTGGSSEQYF. CDR3 DNA: TGTGCCAGCAGTGAGGGGACAGGGGGTTCAAGCGAGCAGTACTTC. The gene calls are TRBV6-1 and TRBJ2-7; 11 nucleotides line up with TRBD1. V lost 3 bases to trimming and J lost 6 bases; unmatched junction nucleotides: 7. CDR3 length: 15 amino acids. Germline V lookup: CDR1 MNHNS, CDR2 SASEGT.

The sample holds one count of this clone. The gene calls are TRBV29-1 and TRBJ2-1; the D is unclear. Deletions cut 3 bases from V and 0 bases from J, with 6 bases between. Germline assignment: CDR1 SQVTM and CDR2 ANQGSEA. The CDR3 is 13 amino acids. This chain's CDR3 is CSVDGSSYNEQFF. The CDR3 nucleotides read TGCAGCGTTGACGGTAGCTCCTACAATGAGCAGTTCTTC.

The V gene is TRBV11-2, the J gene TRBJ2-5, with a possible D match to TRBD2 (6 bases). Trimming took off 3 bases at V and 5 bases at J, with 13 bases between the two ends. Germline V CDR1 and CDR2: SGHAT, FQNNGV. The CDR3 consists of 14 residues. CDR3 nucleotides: TGTGCCAGCAGCTTCCGCGGGGTCGGGGAGACCCAGTACTTC. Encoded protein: CASSFRGVGETQYF.

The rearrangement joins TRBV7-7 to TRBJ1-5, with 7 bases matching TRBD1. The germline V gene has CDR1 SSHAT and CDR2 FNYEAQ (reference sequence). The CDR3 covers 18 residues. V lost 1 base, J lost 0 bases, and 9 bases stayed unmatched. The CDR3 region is CASSLGGTVKLSNQPQHF. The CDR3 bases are TGTGCCAGCAGCTTAGGTGGGACAGTAAAACTTAGCAATCAGCCCCAGCATTTT.

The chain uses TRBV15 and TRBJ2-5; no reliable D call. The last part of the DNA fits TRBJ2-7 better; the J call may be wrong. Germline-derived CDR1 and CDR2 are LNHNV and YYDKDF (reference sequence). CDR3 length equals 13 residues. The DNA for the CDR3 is TGTGCCACCAGCAGAGATCGCGGCTACGAGCAGTACTTC. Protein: CATSRDRGYEQYF.

The CDR3 loop reads CASSQSTGVRLENKAFF. CDR3 nucleotide sequence: TGCGCCAGCAGTCAATCGACGGGGGTCAGGTTAGAAAATAAAGCTTTCTTT. The rearrangement links TRBV23-1 to TRBJ1-1; D possibly corresponds to TRBD1 (5 bases). TRBV23-1 is flagged as an ORF with uncertain function. The V end was cut by 0 bases, the J end by 9 bases, with 23 bases between. The CDR3 spans 17 residues.

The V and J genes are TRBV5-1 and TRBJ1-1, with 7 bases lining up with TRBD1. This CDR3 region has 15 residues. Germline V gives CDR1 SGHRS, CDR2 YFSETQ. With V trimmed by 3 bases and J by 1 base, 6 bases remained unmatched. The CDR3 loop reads CASSSAGGTNTEAFF. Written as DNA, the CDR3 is TGCGCCAGCAGCTCGGCAGGGGGGACGAACACTGAAGCTTTCTTT. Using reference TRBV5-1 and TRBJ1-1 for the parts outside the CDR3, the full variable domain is KAGVTQTPRYLIKTRGQQVTLSCSPISGHRSVSWYQQTPGQGLQFLFEYFSETQRNKGNFPGRFSGRQFSNSRSEMNVSTLELGDSALYLCASSSAGGTNTEAFFGQGTRLTVV.

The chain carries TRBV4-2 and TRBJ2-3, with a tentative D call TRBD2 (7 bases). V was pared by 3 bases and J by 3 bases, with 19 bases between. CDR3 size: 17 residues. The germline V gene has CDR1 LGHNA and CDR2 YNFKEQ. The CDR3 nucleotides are TGTGCCAGCAGCCACGTCCAGCTGGGGGGGGCAACAGATACGCAGTATTTT. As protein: CASSHVQLGGATDTQYF.

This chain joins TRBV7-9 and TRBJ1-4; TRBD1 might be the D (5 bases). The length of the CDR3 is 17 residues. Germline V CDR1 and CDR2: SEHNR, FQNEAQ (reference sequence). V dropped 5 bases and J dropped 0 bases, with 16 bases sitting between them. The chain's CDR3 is CASSPLPGPTTNEKLFF. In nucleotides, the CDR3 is TGTGCCAGCAGCCCACTTCCAGGGCCGACAACTAATGAAAAACTGTTTTTT.